These 22 T cell receptor beta chains came from one sample sequenced in a study of blood T cells in healthy people across ages. Alongside a J-beta primer mix, a sample-barcoded 5' primer served in a second PCR lasting roughly 7 to 11 cycles. TCRdb fed the 5' RACE reads into MiXCR, producing one record per CDR3 protein. This table has approximately 690,000 distinct CDR3 sequences, under 70% appearing once. Sample: blood. All receptors derive from a man aged 60-69 years in good health.

The chain links TRBV7-2 to TRBJ2-4, with D possibly being TRBD2 (5 bases). Matching the DNA end better, TRBJ2-7 makes the J call doubtful. CDR3 size: 15 residues. Germline CDR1 and CDR2: SGHTA and FQGNSA. For the CDR3, the DNA is TGTGCCAGCAAAGGTGGCGGGTCCCCGACCGACGAGCAGTACTTC. It is translated as CASKGGGSPTDEQYF.

The chain couples TRBV28 to TRBJ2-7; perhaps TRBD1 as D (6 bases). Germline values: CDR1 MDHEN, CDR2 SYDVKM. V was cut by 9 bases and J by 0 bases, with 15 bases left in between. There are 14 residues in the CDR3. CDR3 in DNA: TGTGCCAGTCTGGGGGACATCGACTCCTACGAGCAGTACTTC. This sequence encodes CASLGDIDSYEQYF.

As to this clonotype: A clone one base away is much larger, so this may be a read error. This rearrangement joins TRBV20-1 to TRBJ2-5; a weak D match, TRBD2 (5 bases). The CDR3 sequence is 15 residues long. Trimming shortened V by 5 bases and J by 6 bases, and 22 bases separated the two germline ends. Germline V gene sequence: CDR1 DFQATT, CDR2 SNEGSKA (reference sequence). The CDR3 sequence: CSALRAARVGKTQYF. The CDR3 bases are TGCAGTGCTCTACGGGCCGCGAGGGTCGGGAAGACCCAGTACTTC.

The V gene is TRBV6-5, the J gene TRBJ2-2; perhaps TRBD2 as D (6 bases). The V end was cut by 5 bases, the J end by 5 bases, with 15 bases between. The CDR3 spans 15 residues. CDR1 MNHEY and CDR2 SVGAGI come from the germline V gene. The CDR3: CASSTMGGKTGELFF. In nucleotides, the CDR3 is TGTGCCAGCAGTACAATGGGGGGAAAGACCGGGGAGCTGTTTTTT.

The chain recombines TRBV29-1 with TRBJ2-2; 7 bases line up with TRBD1. V lost 7 bases and J lost 5; bases outside the gene matches: 4. The CDR3 has 12 residues. Germline V gene data show CDR1 as SQVTM and CDR2 as ANQGSEA. CDR3 loop: CSALQGTGELFF. In nucleotides, the CDR3 is TGCAGCGCCTTACAGGGGACCGGGGAGCTGTTTTTT.

This rearrangement joins TRBV4-1 to TRBJ1-6; TRBD1 agrees at 7 bases. Looked up from germline, CDR1 is MGHRA and CDR2 is YSYEKL. The trim removed 4 bases at V and 5 bases at J, leaving 5 bases unmatched. The CDR3 loop spans 15 amino acids. CDR3 residues: CASSRGTVHNSPLHF. The CDR3 DNA follows: TGCGCCAGCAGCCGGGGGACAGTCCATAATTCACCCCTCCACTTT.

The CDR3 sequence: CASSQDQGSYNEQFF. CDR3 nucleotides: TGCGCCAGCAGCCAAGATCAGGGCTCCTACAATGAGCAGTTCTTC. This rearrangement joins TRBV4-1 to TRBJ2-1; D is possibly TRBD1 (5 bases). V lost 0 bases, J lost 0 bases, and 6 bases lay in between. This CDR3 contains 15 residues. Germline CDR1 is MGHRA and CDR2 is YSYEKL.

Remarks on this clonotype: This may be a read error: a much more frequent sequence differs by one nucleotide. V gene TRBV11-2 combines with J gene TRBJ2-1; tentative D call: TRBD2 (6 bases). CDR3 length: 13 amino acids. Germline V gives CDR1 SGHAT, CDR2 FQNNGV. Deletions cut 4 bases from V and 13 bases from J, with 17 bases between. The DNA of the CDR3 is TGTGCCAGCAGCTGGGCTCCGGGGGAGACCCAGTTCTTC. Protein product: CASSWAPGETQFF.

The genes are TRBV4-1 and TRBJ1-5; 7 bases map to TRBD1. Trimming removed 3 bases from V and 7 bases from J; junction bases left unmatched: 6. The germline V gene has CDR1 MGHRA and CDR2 YSYEKL. The CDR3 spans 14 residues. CDR3 in DNA: TGCGCCAGCAGCCACGGACCGGGACAGCAGCCCCAGCATTTT. Translation: CASSHGPGQQPQHF.

In the case of this clonotype: One junction end does not reproduce the germline sequence, and a read error may be involved. The chain uses TRBV9 and TRBJ2-7; 7 bases agree with TRBD1. The J call is in doubt because the DNA end fits TRBJ2-5 better. CDR1 is SGDLS and CDR2 is YYNGEE in the germline V gene. The length of the CDR3 is 14 residues. CDR3 sequence (DNA): TGTGTCAGCAGCGAGTTCCAGGGGGAACAGACCCAGTACTTC. This gives the protein CVSSEFQGEQTQYF.

The chain employs TRBV20-1 and TRBJ2-7; D gene uncertain. The germline V and J ends were trimmed by 7 bases and 1 base, with 11 bases remaining between them. Germline values: CDR1 DFQATT, CDR2 SNEGSKA (reference sequence). There are 12 residues in the CDR3. CDR3 in amino acids: CSVIQTSYEQYF. The CDR3 DNA reads as TGCAGTGTCATTCAGACGTCCTACGAGCAGTACTTC.

The CDR3 loop is CSVEGTRGELFF. The CDR3 region has the DNA TGCAGCGTTGAAGGGACAAGGGGGGAGCTGTTTTTT. The rearrangement joins TRBV29-1 to TRBJ2-2, with a possible D match to TRBD1 (5 bases). Deletions cut 1 base from V and 8 bases from J, with 8 bases between. Germline CDR1 SQVTM, CDR2 ANQGSEA. This CDR3 spans 12 amino acids.

The chain couples TRBV29-1 to TRBJ2-5; D is undetermined. This CDR3 is built from 13 residues. V was cut by 3 bases and J by 0 bases, with 8 bases left in between. CDR1 and CDR2 (germline): SQVTM, ANQGSEA. CDR3 DNA: TGCAGCGTTGAGGGCAGGAACCAAGAGACCCAGTACTTC. Translating gives CSVEGRNQETQYF.

V usage is TRBV29-1 and J usage is TRBJ2-5; D remains unclear. CDR1 and CDR2 (germline): SQVTM, ANQGSEA. CDR3 size: 11 residues. V lost 3 bases and J lost 5, with 7 bases in between. CDR3 residues: CSVELGETQYF. In DNA, the CDR3 is TGCAGCGTTGAGCTGGGCGAGACCCAGTACTTC.

This sequence joins TRBV20-1 and TRBJ1-1; tentatively, D is TRBD1 (5 bases). The CDR3 is made up of 12 amino acids. The V end lost 7 bases, the J end lost 3 bases, and 12 bases lay between the germline ends. Germline values: CDR1 DFQATT, CDR2 SNEGSKA (reference sequence). The CDR3: CSGSGTHTEAFF. The CDR3 DNA reads as TGCAGTGGCTCCGGGACCCACACTGAAGCTTTCTTT.

The V call is TRBV5-1, the J call TRBJ2-5, with a weak D call TRBD2 (5 bases). The J call may be incorrect, as the DNA end agrees better with TRBJ2-7. The CDR3 has 13 residues. Per the germline V gene, CDR1 is SGHRS and CDR2 is YFSETQ. CDR3 coding DNA: TGCGCCAGCAGCTTCCTCGGGGTATACGAGCAGTACTTC. Protein sequence: CASSFLGVYEQYF.

CDR3 amino acids: CASSPGFGGQFF. In DNA, the CDR3 is TGCGCCAGCAGCCCCGGCTTCGGTGGGCAGTTCTTC. This chain connects TRBV5-1 to TRBJ2-1, with unresolved D. V was clipped by 4 bases and J by 12 bases, with 14 bases between them. The CDR3 totals 12 residues. Germline V CDR1 and CDR2: SGHRS, YFSETQ.

The table lists this clonotype with a few counts. V and J are TRBV6-1 and TRBJ1-4, with D possibly being TRBD1 (6 bases). V was cut by 1 base and J by 3 bases, with 9 bases left in between. CDR1 MNHNS and CDR2 SASEGT come from the germline V gene. This CDR3 is built from 15 residues. CDR3 loop: CASSEGTASNEKLFF. The CDR3 DNA follows: TGTGCCAGCAGTGAAGGGACAGCCTCTAATGAAAAACTGTTTTTT.

This chain uses TRBV6-5 with TRBJ2-7, with D perhaps TRBD2 (5 bases). The V and J ends lost 0 bases and 3 bases respectively, with 9 bases between them. The CDR3 covers 14 residues. The V gene's germline CDR1 is MNHEY and CDR2 SVGAGI. This chain's CDR3 is CASSYSIGLYEQYF. The CDR3 bases are TGTGCCAGCAGTTACTCGATCGGACTCTACGAGCAGTACTTC.

This chain links TRBV20-1 with TRBJ2-3; the D gene is possibly TRBD2 (5 bases). Germline V CDR1 and CDR2: DFQATT, SNEGSKA (reference sequence). This CDR3 contains 12 residues. V lost 4 bases and J 2 bases, leaving 7 bases between the germline ends. The CDR3 coding sequence is TGCAGTGCTACCGGGAACACAGATACGCAGTATTTT. It yields the protein CSATGNTDTQYF.

The rearrangement links TRBV20-1 to TRBJ2-5; 8 positions agree with TRBD1. The J call may be faulty, since TRBJ2-7 better matches the DNA end. The CDR3 covers 14 residues. Per the germline V gene, CDR1 is DFQATT and CDR2 is SNEGSKA (reference sequence). The CDR3 DNA follows: TGCAGTGCGATACAGGGGGTTAATACCTACGAGCAGTACTTC. Amino acid sequence: CSAIQGVNTYEQYF.

The chain recombines TRBV19 with TRBJ2-1; 8 bases fit TRBD2. CDR3 length: 16 amino acids. V shed 1 base and J 7 bases; nucleotides not matched to a gene: 9. CDR1 LNHDA and CDR2 SQIVND come from the germline V gene (reference sequence). This CDR3 reads CASSIGSGGPSNEQFF. Here the CDR3 DNA reads TGTGCCAGTAGTATAGGGTCGGGGGGGCCGAGTAATGAGCAGTTCTTC.